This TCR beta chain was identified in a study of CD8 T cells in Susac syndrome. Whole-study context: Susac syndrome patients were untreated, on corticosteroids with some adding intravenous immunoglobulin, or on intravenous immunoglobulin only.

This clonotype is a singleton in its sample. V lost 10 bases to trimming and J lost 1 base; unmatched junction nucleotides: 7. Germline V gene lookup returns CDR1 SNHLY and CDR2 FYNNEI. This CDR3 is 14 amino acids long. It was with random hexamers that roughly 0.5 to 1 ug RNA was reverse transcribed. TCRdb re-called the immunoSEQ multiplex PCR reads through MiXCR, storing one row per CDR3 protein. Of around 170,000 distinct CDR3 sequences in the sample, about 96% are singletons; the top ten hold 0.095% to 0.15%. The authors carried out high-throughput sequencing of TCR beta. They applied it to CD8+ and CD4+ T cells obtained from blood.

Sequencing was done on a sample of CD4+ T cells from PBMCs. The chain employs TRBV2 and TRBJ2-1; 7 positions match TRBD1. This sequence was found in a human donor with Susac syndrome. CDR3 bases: TGTGCCATCTTGACAGGGTCTTCCTACAATGAGCAGTTCTTC. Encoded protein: CAILTGSSYNEQFF.